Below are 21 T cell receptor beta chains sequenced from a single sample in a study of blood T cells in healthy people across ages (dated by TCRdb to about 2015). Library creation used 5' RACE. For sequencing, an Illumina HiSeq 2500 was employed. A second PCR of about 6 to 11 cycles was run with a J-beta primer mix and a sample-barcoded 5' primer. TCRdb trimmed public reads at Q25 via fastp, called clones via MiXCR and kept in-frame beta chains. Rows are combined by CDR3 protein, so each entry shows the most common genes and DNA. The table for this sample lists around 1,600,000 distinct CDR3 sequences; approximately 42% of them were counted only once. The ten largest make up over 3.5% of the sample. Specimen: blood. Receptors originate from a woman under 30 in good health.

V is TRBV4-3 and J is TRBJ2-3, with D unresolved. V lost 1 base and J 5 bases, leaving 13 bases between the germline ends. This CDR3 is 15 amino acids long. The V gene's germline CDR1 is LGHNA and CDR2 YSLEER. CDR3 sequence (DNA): TGCGCCAGCAGCCAAGGTCGACACTTGGGAGATACGCAGTATTTT. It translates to CASSQGRHLGDTQYF.

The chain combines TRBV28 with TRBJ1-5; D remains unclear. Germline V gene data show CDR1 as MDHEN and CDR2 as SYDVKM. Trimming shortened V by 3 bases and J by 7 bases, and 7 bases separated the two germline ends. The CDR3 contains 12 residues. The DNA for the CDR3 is TGTGCCAGCAGTTTTAACCGGCAGCCCCAGCATTTT. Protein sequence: CASSFNRQPQHF.

Written as DNA, the CDR3 is TGTGCCAGCAGCTTAACGCGCCAGCGGGGCACCTACGAGCAGTACTTC. It yields the protein CASSLTRQRGTYEQYF. V is TRBV7-2 and J is TRBJ2-7; TRBD2 aligns across 7 bases. V was clipped by 2 bases and J by 2 bases; unmatched bases: 9. Germline V gene lookup returns CDR1 SGHTA and CDR2 FQGNSA. CDR3 length equals 16 residues.

CDR3 sequence (DNA): TGTGCCAGCAGTGAAAACCAGGGGGACTACAATGAGCAGTACTTC. As protein: CASSENQGDYNEQYF. The rearrangement joins TRBV6-1 to TRBJ2-1, with D perhaps assigned TRBD1 or TRBD2 (7 bases each). TRBJ2-7 explains the end of the DNA better; the J call may be wrong. This CDR3 is built from 15 residues. Germline CDR1 MNHNS, CDR2 SASEGT.

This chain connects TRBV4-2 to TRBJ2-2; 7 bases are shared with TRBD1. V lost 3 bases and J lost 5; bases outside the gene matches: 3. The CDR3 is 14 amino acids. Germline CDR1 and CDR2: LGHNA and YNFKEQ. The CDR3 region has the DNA TGTGCCAGCAGCCACGTCAGGGGGACCGGGGAGCTGTTTTTT. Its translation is CASSHVRGTGELFF.

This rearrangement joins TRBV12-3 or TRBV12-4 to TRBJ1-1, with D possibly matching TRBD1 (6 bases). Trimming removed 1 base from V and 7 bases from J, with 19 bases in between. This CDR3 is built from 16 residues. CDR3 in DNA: TGTGCCAGCAGTTTAGAAGGGGGGATAAGGACGGGTGAAGCTTTCTTT. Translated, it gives CASSLEGGIRTGEAFF.

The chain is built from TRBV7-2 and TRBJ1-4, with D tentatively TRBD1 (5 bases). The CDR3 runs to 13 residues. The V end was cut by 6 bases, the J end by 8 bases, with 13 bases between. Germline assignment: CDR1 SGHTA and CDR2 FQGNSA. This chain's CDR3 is CASRRGVEEKLFF. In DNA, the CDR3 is TGTGCCAGCAGAAGGGGTGTGGAGGAAAAACTGTTTTTT.

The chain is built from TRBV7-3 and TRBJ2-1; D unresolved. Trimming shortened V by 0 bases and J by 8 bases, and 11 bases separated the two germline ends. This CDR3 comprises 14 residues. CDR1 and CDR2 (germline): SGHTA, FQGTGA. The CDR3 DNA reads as TGTGCCAGCAGCTTAACCGAGGTAGCTTATGAGCAGTTCTTC. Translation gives CASSLTEVAYEQFF. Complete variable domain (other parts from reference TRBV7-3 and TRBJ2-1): GAGVSQTPSNKVTEKGKYVELRCDPISGHTALYWYRQSLGQGPEFLIYFQGTGAADDSGLPNDRFFAVRPEGSVSTLKIQRTERGDSAVYLCASSLTEVAYEQFFGPGTRLTVL.

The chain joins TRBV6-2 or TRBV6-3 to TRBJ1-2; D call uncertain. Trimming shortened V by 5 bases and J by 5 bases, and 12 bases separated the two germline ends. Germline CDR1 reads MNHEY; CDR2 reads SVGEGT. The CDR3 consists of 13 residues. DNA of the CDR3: TGTGCCAGCAGTGTCCATCAGCCGTATGGCTACACCTTC. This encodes CASSVHQPYGYTF.

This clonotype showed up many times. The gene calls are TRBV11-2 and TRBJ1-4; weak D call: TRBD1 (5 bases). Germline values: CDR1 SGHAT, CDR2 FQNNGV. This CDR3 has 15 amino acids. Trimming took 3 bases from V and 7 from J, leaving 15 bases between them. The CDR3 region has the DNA TGTGCCAGCAGCTTCCAAACGGGGGAAGGTGAAAAACTGTTTTTT. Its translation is CASSFQTGEGEKLFF.

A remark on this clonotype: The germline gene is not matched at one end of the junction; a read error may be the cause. The CDR3 region is CASSSGLNTGEPFF. The CDR3 DNA is TGCGCCAGCTCTAGCGGGTTGAACACCGGGGAGCCGTTTTTT. The chain links TRBV5-1 to TRBJ2-2; TRBD2 agrees at 8 bases. The germline V gene has CDR1 SGHRS and CDR2 YFSETQ. This CDR3 is built from 14 residues.

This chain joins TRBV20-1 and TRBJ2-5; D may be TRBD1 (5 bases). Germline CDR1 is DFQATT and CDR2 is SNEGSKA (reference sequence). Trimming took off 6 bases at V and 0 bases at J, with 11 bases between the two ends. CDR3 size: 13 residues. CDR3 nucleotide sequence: TGCAGTGCGAGTTACAGGTACCAAGAGACCCAGTACTTC. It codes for CSASYRYQETQYF.

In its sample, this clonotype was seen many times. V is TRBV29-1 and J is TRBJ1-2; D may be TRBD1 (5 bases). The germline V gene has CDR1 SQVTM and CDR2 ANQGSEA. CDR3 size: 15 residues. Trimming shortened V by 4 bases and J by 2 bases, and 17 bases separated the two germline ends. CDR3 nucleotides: TGCAGCGTTGTGGGGACCCTGACAGAAAACTATGGCTACACCTTC. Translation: CSVVGTLTENYGYTF.

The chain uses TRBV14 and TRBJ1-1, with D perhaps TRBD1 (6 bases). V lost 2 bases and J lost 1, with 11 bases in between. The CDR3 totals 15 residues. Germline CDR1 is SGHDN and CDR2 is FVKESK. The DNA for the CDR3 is TGTGCCAGCAGCCAAAACAGGGTGACGAACACTGAAGCTTTCTTT. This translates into CASSQNRVTNTEAFF.

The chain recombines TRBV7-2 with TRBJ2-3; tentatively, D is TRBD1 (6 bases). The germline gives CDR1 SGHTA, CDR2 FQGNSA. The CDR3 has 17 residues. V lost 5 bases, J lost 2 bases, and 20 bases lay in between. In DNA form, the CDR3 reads TGTGCCAGCAGCAAAAATGGGGCTACAGGGTACACAGATACGCAGTATTTT. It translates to CASSKNGATGYTDTQYF.

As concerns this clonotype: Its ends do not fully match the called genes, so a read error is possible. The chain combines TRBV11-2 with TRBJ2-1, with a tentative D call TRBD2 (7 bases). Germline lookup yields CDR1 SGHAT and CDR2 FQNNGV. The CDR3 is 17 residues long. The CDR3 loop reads CASSLDRGGLPYNGQFF. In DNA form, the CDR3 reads TGTGCCAGCAGCTTAGATAGGGGGGGGCTCCCCTACAATGGGCAGTTCTTC.

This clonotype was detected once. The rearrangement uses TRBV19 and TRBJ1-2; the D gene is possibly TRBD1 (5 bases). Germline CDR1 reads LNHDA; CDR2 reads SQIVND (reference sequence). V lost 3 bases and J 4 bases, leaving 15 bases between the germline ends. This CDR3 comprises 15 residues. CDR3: CASSISRSRGYGYTF. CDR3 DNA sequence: TGTGCCAGTAGTATCTCCAGGTCGAGGGGCTATGGCTACACCTTC.

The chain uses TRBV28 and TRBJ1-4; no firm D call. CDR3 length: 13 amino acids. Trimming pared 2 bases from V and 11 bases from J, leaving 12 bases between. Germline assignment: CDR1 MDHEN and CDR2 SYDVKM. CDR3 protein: CASSLRLGWKLFF. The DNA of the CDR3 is TGTGCCAGCAGTTTAAGGTTAGGGTGGAAACTGTTTTTT.

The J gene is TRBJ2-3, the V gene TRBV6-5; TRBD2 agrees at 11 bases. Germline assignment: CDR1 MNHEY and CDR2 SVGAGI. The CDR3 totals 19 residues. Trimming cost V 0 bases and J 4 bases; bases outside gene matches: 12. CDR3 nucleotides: TGTGCCAGCAGTTACTCGAGTAAGGCACTAGCGGGGGCAGCAGATACGCAGTATTTT. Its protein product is CASSYSSKALAGAADTQYF.

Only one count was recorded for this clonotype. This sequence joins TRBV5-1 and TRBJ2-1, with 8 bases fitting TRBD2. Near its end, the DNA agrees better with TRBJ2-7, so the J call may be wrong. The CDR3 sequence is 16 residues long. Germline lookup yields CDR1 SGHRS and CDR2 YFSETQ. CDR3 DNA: TGCGCCAGCAGCTTAGTAGCGGGACACTCCTACAATGAGCAGTACTTC. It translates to CASSLVAGHSYNEQYF.

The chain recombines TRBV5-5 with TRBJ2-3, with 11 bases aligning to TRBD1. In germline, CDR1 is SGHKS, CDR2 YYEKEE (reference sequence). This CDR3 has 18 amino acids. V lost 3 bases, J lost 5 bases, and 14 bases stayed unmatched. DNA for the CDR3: TGTGCCAGCAGCTATTTTCCCGGGACAGGGGGTCGGGGAGATACGCAGTATTTT. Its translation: CASSYFPGTGGRGDTQYF. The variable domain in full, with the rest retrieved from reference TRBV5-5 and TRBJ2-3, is DAGVTQSPTHLIKTRGQQVTLRCSPISGHKSVSWYQQVLGQGPQFIFQYYEKEERGRGNFPDRFSARQFPNYSSELNVNALLLGDSALYLCASSYFPGTGGRGDTQYFGPGTRLTVL.